The T cell receptor (delta chain) described here comes from a study of γδ T cells in repeated Plasmodium falciparum infection. Study information: Malian children with intense seasonal malaria exposure were compared with matched Australian children. Malaria-naive adults were infected with P. falciparum NF54 four times over roughly 600 days. Each infection was followed by sampling at 21 days, plus baseline and some pre-infection draws.

The CDR3 totals 18 residues. Germline lookup yields CDR1 GEAIGNYY and CDR2 EKD. This clone has just a few counts. Only one base separates this from a far larger clonotype, so it likely reflects a read error. Within the sample, other DNA sequences also encode this same CDR3. TCRdb re-called the multiplex PCR reads via CATT. The sample includes around 57,000 delta-chain clones, approximately 1.7% of them seen just once. Vgamma9/Vdelta2+ and Vdelta2-negative gammadelta T cells were flow-sorted from PBMC for bulk sequencing. The V gene was identified as TRDV2, while no J gene was called; TRDD3, the D gene given by the table, was not confirmed from the DNA. Sequenced input: gamma-delta T cells from blood. The TCR originated in a pool of human donors (malaria-infected and uninfected, not separated). CDR3 in DNA: TGTGCCTGTGACACCGGATGGTTACTGGGGGATAGGGGGAGATGGGTCATCTTT. Protein sequence: CACDTGWLLGDRGRWVIF.